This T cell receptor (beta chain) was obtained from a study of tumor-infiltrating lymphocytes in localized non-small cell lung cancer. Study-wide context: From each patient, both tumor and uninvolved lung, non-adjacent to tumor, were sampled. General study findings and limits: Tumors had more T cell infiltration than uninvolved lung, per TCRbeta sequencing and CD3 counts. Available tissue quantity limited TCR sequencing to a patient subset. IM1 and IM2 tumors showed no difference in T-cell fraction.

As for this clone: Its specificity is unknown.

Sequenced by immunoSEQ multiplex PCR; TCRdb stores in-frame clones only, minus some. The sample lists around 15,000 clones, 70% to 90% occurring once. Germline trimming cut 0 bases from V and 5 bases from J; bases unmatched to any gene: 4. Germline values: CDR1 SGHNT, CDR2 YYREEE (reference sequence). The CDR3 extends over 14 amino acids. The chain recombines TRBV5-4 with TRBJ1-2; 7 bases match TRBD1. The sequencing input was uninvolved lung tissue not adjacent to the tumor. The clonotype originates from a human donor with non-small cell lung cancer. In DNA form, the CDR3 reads TGTGCCAGCAGCTTGGGGGGGACAGATTATGGCTACACCTTC. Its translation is CASSLGGTDYGYTF. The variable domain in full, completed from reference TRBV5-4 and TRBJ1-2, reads ETGVTQSPTHLIKTRGQQVTLRCSSQSGHNTVSWYQQALGQGPQFIFQYYREEENGRGNFPPRFSGLQFPNYSSELNVNALELDDSALYLCASSLGGTDYGYTFGSGTRLTVV.